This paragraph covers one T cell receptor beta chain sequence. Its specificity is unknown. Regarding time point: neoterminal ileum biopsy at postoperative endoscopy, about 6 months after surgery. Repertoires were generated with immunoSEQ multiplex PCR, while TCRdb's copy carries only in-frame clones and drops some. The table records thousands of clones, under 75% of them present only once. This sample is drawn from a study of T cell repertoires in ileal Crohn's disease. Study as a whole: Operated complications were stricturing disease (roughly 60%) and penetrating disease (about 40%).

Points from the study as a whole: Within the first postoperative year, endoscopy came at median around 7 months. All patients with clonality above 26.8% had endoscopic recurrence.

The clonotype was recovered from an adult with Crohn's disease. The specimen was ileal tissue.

The CDR3 sequence is CASKRATEAFF. The CDR3 bases are TGTGCCAGCAAGCGCGCGACTGAAGCTTTCTTT. The chain couples TRBV27 to TRBJ1-1; no clear D gene. Germline V lookup: CDR1 MNHEY, CDR2 SMNVEV (reference sequence). V lost 7 bases, J lost 5 bases, and 8 bases lay in between. This CDR3 is built from 11 residues.